This TCR beta chain originates from a study of T cells in Graves' hyperthyroidism and ophthalmopathy. Amplified regions were TCR beta CDR3 sequences from RNA transcripts. The TCR CDR3 first-round RT-PCR relied on the HTBI primer set. MiXCR was run by TCRdb on the multiplex PCR reads, yielding one entry per CDR3 protein. The sample holds some 27,000 distinct CDR3 sequences, nearly 45% seen once. By share, this clonotype counts as medium-sized. CDR1 and CDR2 (germline): LNHDA, SQIVND (reference sequence). The CDR3 sequence is 13 residues long. V gave up 5 bases and J gave up 0 bases, with 7 bases separating them.

This receptor was obtained from a woman aged 25 to 39 with Graves' hyperthyroidism. The sequenced material came from blood. The chain links TRBV19 to TRBJ1-2, with unresolved D. The CDR3 is CASSATANYGYTF. CDR3 coding DNA: TGTGCCAGTAGTGCAACAGCTAACTATGGCTACACCTTC.